This is a list of T cell receptor beta chains from one sample in a study of T cell clones after liver transplantation. The assay was immunoSEQ multiplex PCR, and TCRdb's table has in-frame clones only and misses some. The sample has roughly 72,000 clones, around four fifths seen once. This sample comprised CD4+ T cells from blood, obtained less than 50 months after liver transplant. These receptors were taken from a human patient who received a liver transplant. The T cells may partly be graft donor cells. Both conserved end residues are part of each CDR3.

v_call cdr3_aa
TRBV5-4 CASSKQKGTRTEAFF
TRBV4-1 CASSPGERDGGEQFF
TRBV6-5 CASSFDRKNEKLFF
TRBV7-2 CASSLGQIANQPQHF
TRBV19 CASRPLRDRVLNTEAFF
TRBV25-1 CASGDREAFF
TRBV5-1 CASSRTPGNQPQHF
TRBV18 CASSPPIQGGLNEQFF
TRBV11-1 CASSRDRNSYEQYF
TRBV5-4 CASRNDRNRQHEQYF
TRBV9 CASSYAGTAQETQYF